This passage covers 10 T cell receptor beta chains from one sample sequenced in a study of blood T cell repertoires in COVID-19. Sequencing used immunoSEQ multiplex PCR; TCRdb keeps in-frame clones, though not all of them. Of approximately 200,000 clones listed, more than 70% are singletons. Sequenced input: peripheral blood. Every receptor here comes from a woman in her twenties or thirties with acute or convalescent COVID-19.

The chain links TRBV4-2 to TRBJ2-3; D is unclear. Trimming took 1 base from V and 2 from J, leaving 10 bases between them. There are 15 residues in the CDR3. In germline, CDR1 is LGHNA, CDR2 YNFKEQ. The CDR3 is CASSQGRSFTDTQYF. The DNA for the CDR3 is TGTGCCAGCAGCCAAGGACGGAGCTTCACAGATACGCAGTATTTT.

CDR3 amino acids: CASSLGLAVYNEQFF. The CDR3, as DNA: TGTGCCAGCAGCTTGGGACTAGCGGTCTACAATGAGCAGTTCTTC. The chain is built from TRBV7-9 and TRBJ2-1; 11 positions agree with TRBD2. J lost 3 bases, V lost 3 bases, and 1 base had no gene match. This CDR3 spans 15 amino acids. Germline V gene data show CDR1 as SEHNR and CDR2 as FQNEAQ (reference sequence).

The chain couples TRBV5-1 to TRBJ2-1; 9 positions agree with TRBD2. In germline, CDR1 is SGHRS, CDR2 YFSETQ. Unmatched junction bases numbered 8, after V lost 3 bases and J lost 4 bases. The CDR3 is 16 amino acids. In nucleotides, the CDR3 is TGCGCCAGCAGCTCCAGTAGCGGGAGAGGTTACAATGAGCAGTTCTTC. Its translation: CASSSSSGRGYNEQFF. Drawing the rest from reference TRBV5-1 and TRBJ2-1, the complete variable domain is KAGVTQTPRYLIKTRGQQVTLSCSPISGHRSVSWYQQTPGQGLQFLFEYFSETQRNKGNFPGRFSGRQFSNSRSEMNVSTLELGDSALYLCASSSSSGRGYNEQFFGPGTRLTVL.

V usage is TRBV2 and J usage is TRBJ2-1; TRBD2 aligns across 12 bases. CDR3 length equals 15 residues. The J segment lost 1 base and the V segment lost 10 bases, leaving 5 bases of the junction unmatched. The germline gives CDR1 SNHLY, CDR2 FYNNEI. DNA for the CDR3: TGTGCCACGACTAGCGGGAGCGGTTCCTACAATGAGCAGTTCTTC. Its translation: CATTSGSGSYNEQFF.

The rearrangement joins TRBV2 to TRBJ1-5; a weak D match, TRBD1 (5 bases). The V end lost 10 bases, the J end lost 3 bases, and 13 bases lay between the germline ends. Germline assignment: CDR1 SNHLY and CDR2 FYNNEI. CDR3 length equals 13 residues. This CDR3 is CATGGEVNQPQHF. DNA for the CDR3: TGTGCCACCGGGGGGGAGGTCAATCAGCCCCAGCATTTT.

J is TRBJ2-5 and V is TRBV18, with 11 bases lining up with TRBD2. Germline V lookup: CDR1 KGHSH, CDR2 LQKENI. The CDR3 totals 15 residues. The V segment lost 5 bases and the J segment 4 bases; nucleotides outside the gene matches: 6. The CDR3 DNA reads as TGTGCCAGCTCAACGTCTAGCGGGAGGATAGAGACCCAGTACTTC. It codes for CASSTSSGRIETQYF.

This rearrangement joins TRBV29-1 to TRBJ2-6; no firm D call. The germline gives CDR1 SQVTM, CDR2 ANQGSEA. CDR3 size: 13 residues. The V gene lost 4 bases and the J gene lost 1 base, with 5 bases spanning the gap. CDR3 residues: CSVVVSGANVLTF. The DNA of the CDR3 is TGCAGCGTTGTAGTTTCTGGGGCCAACGTCCTGACTTTC.

Written as DNA, the CDR3 is TGTGCCAGCAGCTTAGCGGATGAGAGGGGACTACCAGAAGCTTTCTTT. This sequence encodes CASSLADERGLPEAFF. The genes are TRBV7-9 and TRBJ1-1; weak D call: TRBD1 (5 bases). The CDR3 covers 16 residues. Trimming cost V 0 bases and J 8 bases, with 19 bases left between them. CDR1 is SEHNR, CDR2 FQNEAQ, per germline (reference sequence).

The gene calls are TRBV28 and TRBJ2-3, with D tentatively TRBD1 (5 bases). Germline assignment: CDR1 MDHEN and CDR2 SYDVKM. The ends were cut back, 4 bases at V and 5 bases at J, with 19 bases in the middle. CDR3 size: 16 residues. CDR3 in DNA: TGTGCCAGCAGTTCCCCGTGGTTAAGGGGAAAAGATACGCAGTATTTT. Its translation is CASSSPWLRGKDTQYF.

This chain joins TRBV2 and TRBJ1-1; D is possibly TRBD1 (6 bases). The V gene's germline CDR1 is SNHLY and CDR2 FYNNEI. The V end lost 2 bases, the J end lost 0 bases, and 10 bases lay between the germline ends. CDR3 length: 15 amino acids. The chain's CDR3 is CASSESGTMNTEAFF. CDR3 nucleotides: TGTGCCAGCAGTGAATCCGGGACAATGAACACTGAAGCTTTCTTT.